The next 10 T cell receptor beta chains were all read from a single sample in a study of CD8+ T cells in alopecia areata. Sorting of pooled cutaneous lymph node cells was based on CD4, CD8alpha, NKG2D, NKG2ACE and other markers. cDNA prepared by RNA extraction and subsequent reverse transcription served as the template for sequencing. Repertoires were generated with immunoSEQ multiplex PCR, while TCRdb's copy carries only in-frame clones and drops some. Singletons are absent from the sample, which has around 300,000 clones. What was sequenced was CD4+ T cells sorted from a lymph node. These receptors came from a C3H/HeJ mouse with alopecia areata. The MHC haplotype of the strain is H2-k.

About this clone: Mouse gene names and germline throughout. The CDR3 end lies 4 residues beyond the end of the read and is filled in from the germline J gene. The chain employs TRBV19 and TRBJ2-1; 10 bases line up with TRBD1. The V segment lost 2 bases and the J segment 5 bases; nucleotides outside the gene matches: 4. CDR3 length equals 15 residues. The germline CDR1 and CDR2 sequences are FNHDT and SITEND (reference sequence). The CDR3 loop is CASSMRDRGDAEQFF. CDR3 DNA (partial): TGTGCCAGCAGTATGAGGGACAGGGGAGATGCT.

About this clone itself: Gene names denote mouse genes. The read halts 4 residues ahead of the CDR3 end, with the missing end drawn from the germline J gene. The chain joins TRBV1 to TRBJ2-7; 7 bases map to TRBD1. Germline lookup yields CDR1 NSQYPW and CDR2 LRSPGD (reference sequence). Trimming at V came to 3 bases and at J to 0 bases, leaving 2 bases not matched to a gene. The CDR3 is 14 amino acids. This CDR3 reads CTCSAWDSSYEQYF. The CDR3 DNA, read in part, is TGCACCTGCAGTGCCTGGGACAGCTCCTAT.

A remark on this clone: Germline and genes: mouse. The read gets to within 4 residues of the CDR3 end, and the germline J gene fills in the rest. The chain employs TRBV19 and TRBJ2-5, with D maybe TRBD1 (5 bases). Trimming took off 6 bases at V and 0 bases at J, with 8 bases between the two ends. In germline, CDR1 is FNHDT, CDR2 SITEND (reference sequence). The CDR3 has 13 amino acids. The DNA read from the CDR3 is TGTGCCAGCACAGGGCCTAACCAAGAC. The encoded protein is CASTGPNQD. In full, the CDR3 is CASTGPNQDTQYF. Supplemented by reference TRBV19 and TRBJ2-5, the full variable domain reads GGIITQTPKFLIGQEGQKLTLKCQQNFNHDTMYWYRQDSGKGLRLIYYSITENDLQKGDLSEGYDASREKKSSFSLTVTSAQKNEMAVFLCASTGPNQDTQYFGPGTRLLVL.

This clone was seen only a few times. Germline and genes: mouse. Read data end 3 residues before the CDR3 end; the end is taken from the germline J gene. The chain combines TRBV5 with TRBJ1-6; possible D gene TRBD1, 6 bases. TRBJ1-6 belongs to the ORF category, with a function that is uncertain. The CDR3 length is 16 residues. With 0 bases removed from V and 2 bases from J, the gap between germline ends came to 8 bases. The germline gives CDR1 LGHNA, CDR2 YNLKQL (reference sequence). CDR3 DNA (partial): TGTGCCAGCAGCCAAGAGGCAGGGGCCTATAATTCGCCC. Translated, it gives CASSQEAGAYNSP. The CDR3 as a whole reads CASSQEAGAYNSPLYF.

On this clone: Gene names denote mouse genes. The DNA ends 4 residues before the CDR3 does, and the rest of the CDR3 is filled in from the germline J gene. The chain employs TRBV13-1 and TRBJ1-2; perhaps TRBD1 as D (5 bases). The CDR3 has 15 residues. CDR1 and CDR2 from the germline V gene are NSHNY and SYGAGN. Deletions cut 5 bases from V and 2 bases from J, with 16 bases between. CDR3 region: CASRNQGGWNSDYTF. The covered CDR3 bases are TGTGCCAGCAGAAACCAGGGTGGTTGGAACTCC.

With regard to this clone: Mouse names are used for the genes. The read is 4 residues too short to cover the CDR3 end, so that end is filled in from the germline J gene. V usage is TRBV13-1 and J usage is TRBJ2-4, with a possible D match to TRBD1 (5 bases). V lost 2 bases and J lost 0, with 13 bases in between. The CDR3 extends over 16 amino acids. Germline values: CDR1 NSHNY, CDR2 SYGAGN. The covered CDR3 bases are TGTGCCAGCAGTGACGGCAGGGAGGGGAGTCAAAAC. This encodes CASSDGREGSQN. The entire CDR3 protein is CASSDGREGSQNTLYF.

This clone was seen only a few times. Gene names and germline refer to mouse. The part of the CDR3 DNA that was read is TGTGCCAGCAGTCAGGGGCCCGGG. It is translated as CASSQGPG. The CDR3 reads in full as CASSQGPGQLYF. This chain uses TRBV13-1 with TRBJ2-2; TRBD1 is a possible D gene (6 bases). The read is 4 residues too short to cover the CDR3 end, so that end is filled in from the germline J gene. CDR1 and CDR2 from the germline V gene are NSHNY and SYGAGN. The CDR3 runs to 12 residues. Trimming left V 4 bases short and J 6 bases short, with 7 bases between.

In the case of this clone: Mouse names are used for the genes. CDR3 amino acids: CASPGTGYTEVFF. CDR3 bases read: TGTGCCAGCCCCGGGACAGGGTACACA. V usage is TRBV13-3 and J usage is TRBJ1-1; the match to TRBD1 covers 9 bases. The missing CDR3 end, 4 residues past where the read stops, is filled in from the germline J gene. V lost 7 bases to trimming and J lost 3 bases; unmatched junction nucleotides: 4. The CDR3 has 13 amino acids. Germline assignment: CDR1 NNHDY and CDR2 SYVADS.

Note on this clone: Mouse germline and gene names are used. The CDR3 end lies 3 residues beyond the end of the read and is filled in from the germline J gene. The chain recombines TRBV1 with TRBJ1-6, with no clear D. TRBJ1-6 is classed as an ORF, of uncertain function. Germline V gene data show CDR1 as NSQYPW and CDR2 as LRSPGD (reference sequence). This CDR3 is 14 amino acids long. V was cut by 1 base and J by 7 bases, with 8 bases left in between. The CDR3 spells CTCSAGGANSPLYF. The covered CDR3 bases are TGCACCTGCAGTGCAGGGGGAGCGAATTCGCCC.

This clone was found a few times. Genes and germline come from the mouse. Read coverage stops 4 residues before the CDR3 terminus; the germline J gene supplies the remainder. J is TRBJ2-2 and V is TRBV1; 8 bases fit TRBD2. Germline V lookup: CDR1 NSQYPW, CDR2 LRSPGD (reference sequence). V was clipped by 0 bases and J by 2 bases; unmatched bases: 5. CDR3 length: 17 residues. The part of the CDR3 DNA that was read is TGCACCTGCAGTGCAGATAGCGGGGGGGCCAACACCGGG. Encoded protein: CTCSADSGGANTG. From start to end, the CDR3 is CTCSADSGGANTGQLYF.